The 24 T cell receptor beta chains reported below all come from one sample, sequenced in a study of cytomegalovirus exposure and HLA in healthy donors. The PCR was carried out with 60 Vbeta primers and 13 Jbeta primers. This table comes from immunoSEQ multiplex PCR, and its TCRdb copy is limited to in-frame clones, with some not included. Of approximately 270,000 clones listed, approximately 80% are singletons. The sequencing input was PBMCs. These receptors were obtained from a girl aged 2-10 years in good health and CMV-seronegative.

The chain carries TRBV27 and TRBJ1-6; D is unresolved. CDR1 is MNHEY, CDR2 SMNVEV, per germline (reference sequence). Trimming shortened V by 7 bases and J by 6 bases, and 13 bases separated the two germline ends. CDR3 length: 14 residues. The chain's CDR3 is CASNFYLFNSPLHF. The CDR3 DNA is TGTGCCAGCAATTTCTACTTGTTTAATTCACCCCTCCACTTT.

This clone was picked up one time. The chain is built from TRBV27 and TRBJ2-5; 8 bases align to TRBD1. Germline V lookup: CDR1 MNHEY, CDR2 SMNVEV (reference sequence). This CDR3 comprises 15 residues. Unmatched junction bases numbered 8, after V lost 8 bases and J lost 0 bases. The CDR3 nucleotides are TGTGCCAGCGGTTACAGGGGGGATAACCAAGAGACCCAGTACTTC. Translating it yields CASGYRGDNQETQYF.

The chain has TRBV4-1 and TRBJ2-7; TRBD2 agrees at 12 bases. From germline, CDR1 is MGHRA and CDR2 YSYEKL. V dropped 0 bases and J dropped 2; count of bases not matched to a gene: 2. The CDR3 consists of 16 residues. The DNA of the CDR3 is TGCGCCAGCAGCCAAGAGTGGACTAGCGGGACCTACGAGCAGTACTTC. It encodes CASSQEWTSGTYEQYF.

This clone came up a few times. The rearrangement links TRBV28 to TRBJ2-7; 10 bases align to TRBD2. Germline V gene data show CDR1 as MDHEN and CDR2 as SYDVKM. The length of the CDR3 is 16 residues. The trim removed 0 bases at V and 0 bases at J, leaving 2 bases unmatched. The DNA for the CDR3 is TGTGCCAGCAGTTTATGGGGGACTAGCGACTCCTACGAGCAGTACTTC. The encoded protein is CASSLWGTSDSYEQYF.

This clone turned up a few times. The chain combines TRBV5-1 with TRBJ1-3; 11 positions agree with TRBD1. Trimming at V came to 2 bases and at J to 4 bases, leaving 5 bases not matched to a gene. CDR3 size: 16 residues. CDR1 is SGHRS and CDR2 is YFSETQ in the germline V gene. Here the CDR3 DNA reads TGCGCCAGCAGCTTTGGACAGGGGGCGCGCGGAAACACCATATATTTT. Its protein is CASSFGQGARGNTIYF.

This chain uses TRBV6-5 with TRBJ2-1; 7 bases agree with TRBD2. Per the germline V gene, CDR1 is MNHEY and CDR2 is SVGAGI. The CDR3 loop spans 15 amino acids. With 4 bases clipped from V and 11 bases from J, the junction kept 14 bases outside the gene matches. In DNA, the CDR3 is TGTGCCAGCAGTTTATTTGCTAGCGGACTTGGAAAGCAGTTCTTC. Translation gives CASSLFASGLGKQFF.

The rearrangement uses TRBV7-9 and TRBJ2-3; D gene ambiguous. The CDR3 sequence is 14 residues long. The V gene's germline CDR1 is SEHNR and CDR2 FQNEAQ (reference sequence). The V and J ends lost 1 base and 2 bases respectively, with 7 bases between them. CDR3 DNA: TGTGCCAGCAGCTTAGATCAGGCCACAGATACGCAGTATTTT. Translation gives CASSLDQATDTQYF. Complete variable domain (other parts from reference TRBV7-9 and TRBJ2-3): DTGVSQNPRHKITKRGQNVTFRCDPISEHNRLYWYRQTLGQGPEFLTYFQNEAQLEKSRLLSDRFSAERPKGSFSTLEIQRTEQGDSAMYLCASSLDQATDTQYFGPGTRLTVL.

V is TRBV5-1 and J is TRBJ1-6; weak D call: TRBD1 (5 bases). Germline V gene data show CDR1 as SGHRS and CDR2 as YFSETQ. Trimming removed 0 bases at V and 6 bases at J, with 13 bases between. The CDR3 has 16 amino acids. CDR3 sequence reads: CASSLDRRRGNSPLHF. The CDR3, as DNA: TGCGCCAGCAGCTTGGACCGGCGTAGGGGTAATTCACCCCTCCACTTT.

As for this clone: One end of the junction varies from germline; a read error may be responsible. The rearrangement joins TRBV7-9 to TRBJ2-6; TRBD1 is a possible D gene (7 bases). There are 18 residues in the CDR3. CDR1 and CDR2 from the germline V gene are SEHNR and FQNEAQ (reference sequence). CDR3 residues: CASSHRDLGGSGANALTF. The CDR3 DNA sequence: TGTGCCAGCAGCCACCGGGACTTAGGGGGCTCCGGGGCCAACGCCCTGACTTTC.

This clone is a singleton in its sample. The rearrangement joins TRBV27 to TRBJ2-5; weak D call: TRBD1 (5 bases). The J call may be faulty, since TRBJ2-7 better matches the DNA end. CDR1 MNHEY and CDR2 SMNVEV come from the germline V gene (reference sequence). The CDR3 is 18 residues long. CDR3 region: CASSLVHRSGLFPYEQYF. The CDR3 region has the DNA TGTGCCAGCAGTTTAGTCCATCGCTCAGGGCTATTCCCCTACGAGCAGTACTTC.

CDR3 region: CASSNRRGADTQYF. As DNA, the CDR3 is TGTGCCAGCAGCAACCGCAGGGGGGCCGATACGCAGTATTTT. The chain has TRBV9 and TRBJ2-3, with D possibly matching TRBD1 (7 bases). Germline CDR1 is SGDLS and CDR2 is YYNGEE. This CDR3 is built from 14 residues. V was clipped by 4 bases and J by 6 bases, with 15 bases between them.

The gene calls are TRBV28 and TRBJ1-2; 7 nucleotides agree with TRBD1. Germline-derived CDR1 and CDR2 are MDHEN and SYDVKM. The CDR3 is 13 residues long. Trimming cost V 6 bases and J 7 bases; bases outside gene matches: 8. CDR3 sequence reads: CASRRQGRFGYTF. For the CDR3, the DNA is TGTGCCAGCAGGAGACAGGGCCGCTTTGGCTACACCTTC.

This chain joins TRBV27 and TRBJ2-1, with TRBD1 identical over 8 bases. This CDR3 contains 13 residues. Unmatched junction bases numbered 1, after V lost 2 bases and J lost 7 bases. Germline CDR1 and CDR2: MNHEY and SMNVEV (reference sequence). The CDR3 DNA follows: TGTGCCAGCAGTTTACAGGGGGCGAATGAGCAGTTCTTC. As protein: CASSLQGANEQFF.

The chain recombines TRBV7-4 with TRBJ1-2; D unclear. Germline CDR1 and CDR2: SGHVT and SQSDAQ. This CDR3 is built from 18 residues. V lost 3 bases, J lost 0 bases, and 20 bases lay in between. CDR3 amino acids: CASSFPPRQGAANYGYTF. The CDR3 DNA reads as TGTGCCAGCAGCTTCCCTCCCCGCCAAGGAGCCGCTAACTATGGCTACACCTTC.

The rearrangement links TRBV2 to TRBJ1-5; D is uncertain. V lost 2 bases and J lost 1, with 9 bases in between. Germline V gene data show CDR1 as SNHLY and CDR2 as FYNNEI. The CDR3 loop spans 15 amino acids. CDR3 DNA sequence: TGTGCCAGCAGTGAATCGCCTGAGAGCAATCAGCCCCAGCATTTT. This encodes CASSESPESNQPQHF.

This sequence joins TRBV6-5 and TRBJ2-7, with TRBD1 matching over 7 bases. Germline V gene lookup returns CDR1 MNHEY and CDR2 SVGAGI. Trimming took 0 bases from V and 2 from J; bases not matched to a gene: 4. The CDR3 covers 15 residues. CDR3 region: CASSYSGQRTYEQYF. The CDR3 region has the DNA TGTGCCAGCAGTTACTCGGGACAGCGAACCTACGAGCAGTACTTC.

This clone was found a few times. The chain links TRBV27 to TRBJ1-6; TRBD1 is a possible D gene (6 bases). This CDR3 spans 17 amino acids. The V gene's germline CDR1 is MNHEY and CDR2 SMNVEV (reference sequence). V lost 6 bases, J lost 0 bases, and 15 bases lay in between. The CDR3 protein is CASRSHARGSYNSPLHF. As DNA, the CDR3 is TGTGCCAGCAGATCTCATGCCAGGGGCTCCTATAATTCACCCCTCCACTTT.

This clone was picked up a small number of times. V gene TRBV19 combines with J gene TRBJ1-1, with D maybe TRBD1 (6 bases). Germline loops: CDR1 LNHDA, CDR2 SQIVND (reference sequence). Deletions cut 6 bases from V and 1 base from J, with 18 bases between. The CDR3 has 16 residues. CDR3 sequence (DNA): TGTGCCAGTAGCATCTCTCTGGCGGGGGCGAACACTGAAGCTTTCTTT. As protein: CASSISLAGANTEAFF. Variable domain in full (rest from reference TRBV19 and TRBJ1-1): DGGITQSPKYLFRKEGQNVTLSCEQNLNHDAMYWYRQDPGQGLRLIYYSQIVNDFQKGDIAEGYSVSREKKESFPLTVTSAQKNPTAFYLCASSISLAGANTEAFFGQGTRLTVV.

The rearrangement joins TRBV6-6 to TRBJ2-7; a possible D gene is TRBD2 (6 bases). The CDR3 totals 15 residues. V dropped 2 bases and J dropped 7 bases, with 18 bases sitting between them. Germline-derived CDR1 and CDR2 are MNHNY and SVGAGI (reference sequence). As DNA, the CDR3 is TGTGCCAGCAGTTACCTGGCGGGGACCTCGGGGGAGCAGTACTTC. Its protein product is CASSYLAGTSGEQYF.

This clone was detected only a few times. The chain joins TRBV5-1 to TRBJ2-6; weak D call: TRBD2 (7 bases). The CDR3 spans 16 residues. Germline V gene data show CDR1 as SGHRS and CDR2 as YFSETQ. With 3 bases removed from V and 7 bases from J, the gap between germline ends came to 17 bases. Written as DNA, the CDR3 is TGCGCCAGCAGCTCCAGCGGAGGGGGGGGTGCCAACGTCCTGACTTTC. It specifies CASSSSGGGGANVLTF.

V usage is TRBV28 and J usage is TRBJ1-2; TRBD1 matches at 7 bases. CDR3 length: 13 amino acids. The V gene's germline CDR1 is MDHEN and CDR2 SYDVKM. V shed 5 bases and J 7 bases; nucleotides not matched to a gene: 7. The DNA of the CDR3 is TGTGCCAGCAGTCCCGGACAGGCTGCTGGCTACACCTTC. It translates to CASSPGQAAGYTF.

This chain joins TRBV13 and TRBJ2-3; 8 bases map to TRBD1. J was trimmed by 0 bases and V by 4 bases; bases with no gene match: 6. Germline-derived CDR1 and CDR2 are PRHDT and FYEKMQ (reference sequence). The CDR3 consists of 16 residues. The CDR3 nucleotides read TGTGCCAGCAGCTCCTCCGGGACAGGTAGCACAGATACGCAGTATTTT. It specifies CASSSSGTGSTDTQYF. Supplemented by reference TRBV13 and TRBJ2-3, the full variable domain reads AAGVIQSPRHLIKEKRETATLKCYPIPRHDTVYWYQQGPGQDPQFLISFYEKMQSDKGSIPDRFSAQQFSDYHSELNMSSLELGDSALYFCASSSSGTGSTDTQYFGPGTRLTVL.

This chain connects TRBV7-8 to TRBJ1-5; TRBD1 might be the D (5 bases). Germline V CDR1 and CDR2: SGHVS, FQNEAQ. The CDR3 has 14 residues. V shed 7 bases and J shed 4 bases, with 14 bases lying between them. DNA for the CDR3: TGTGCCAGCACCTCCGCCGGGGGAAATCAGCCCCAGCATTTT. This codes for CASTSAGGNQPQHF.

This rearrangement joins TRBV27 to TRBJ2-7; the D gene is possibly TRBD2 (6 bases). Per germline, CDR1 MNHEY and CDR2 SMNVEV (reference sequence). This CDR3 contains 15 residues. Trimming left V 3 bases short and J 4 bases short, with 16 bases between. The CDR3 is CASSFLGGRAYEQYF. The CDR3 nucleotides read TGTGCCAGCAGTTTCCTCGGGGGAAGGGCGTACGAGCAGTACTTC.